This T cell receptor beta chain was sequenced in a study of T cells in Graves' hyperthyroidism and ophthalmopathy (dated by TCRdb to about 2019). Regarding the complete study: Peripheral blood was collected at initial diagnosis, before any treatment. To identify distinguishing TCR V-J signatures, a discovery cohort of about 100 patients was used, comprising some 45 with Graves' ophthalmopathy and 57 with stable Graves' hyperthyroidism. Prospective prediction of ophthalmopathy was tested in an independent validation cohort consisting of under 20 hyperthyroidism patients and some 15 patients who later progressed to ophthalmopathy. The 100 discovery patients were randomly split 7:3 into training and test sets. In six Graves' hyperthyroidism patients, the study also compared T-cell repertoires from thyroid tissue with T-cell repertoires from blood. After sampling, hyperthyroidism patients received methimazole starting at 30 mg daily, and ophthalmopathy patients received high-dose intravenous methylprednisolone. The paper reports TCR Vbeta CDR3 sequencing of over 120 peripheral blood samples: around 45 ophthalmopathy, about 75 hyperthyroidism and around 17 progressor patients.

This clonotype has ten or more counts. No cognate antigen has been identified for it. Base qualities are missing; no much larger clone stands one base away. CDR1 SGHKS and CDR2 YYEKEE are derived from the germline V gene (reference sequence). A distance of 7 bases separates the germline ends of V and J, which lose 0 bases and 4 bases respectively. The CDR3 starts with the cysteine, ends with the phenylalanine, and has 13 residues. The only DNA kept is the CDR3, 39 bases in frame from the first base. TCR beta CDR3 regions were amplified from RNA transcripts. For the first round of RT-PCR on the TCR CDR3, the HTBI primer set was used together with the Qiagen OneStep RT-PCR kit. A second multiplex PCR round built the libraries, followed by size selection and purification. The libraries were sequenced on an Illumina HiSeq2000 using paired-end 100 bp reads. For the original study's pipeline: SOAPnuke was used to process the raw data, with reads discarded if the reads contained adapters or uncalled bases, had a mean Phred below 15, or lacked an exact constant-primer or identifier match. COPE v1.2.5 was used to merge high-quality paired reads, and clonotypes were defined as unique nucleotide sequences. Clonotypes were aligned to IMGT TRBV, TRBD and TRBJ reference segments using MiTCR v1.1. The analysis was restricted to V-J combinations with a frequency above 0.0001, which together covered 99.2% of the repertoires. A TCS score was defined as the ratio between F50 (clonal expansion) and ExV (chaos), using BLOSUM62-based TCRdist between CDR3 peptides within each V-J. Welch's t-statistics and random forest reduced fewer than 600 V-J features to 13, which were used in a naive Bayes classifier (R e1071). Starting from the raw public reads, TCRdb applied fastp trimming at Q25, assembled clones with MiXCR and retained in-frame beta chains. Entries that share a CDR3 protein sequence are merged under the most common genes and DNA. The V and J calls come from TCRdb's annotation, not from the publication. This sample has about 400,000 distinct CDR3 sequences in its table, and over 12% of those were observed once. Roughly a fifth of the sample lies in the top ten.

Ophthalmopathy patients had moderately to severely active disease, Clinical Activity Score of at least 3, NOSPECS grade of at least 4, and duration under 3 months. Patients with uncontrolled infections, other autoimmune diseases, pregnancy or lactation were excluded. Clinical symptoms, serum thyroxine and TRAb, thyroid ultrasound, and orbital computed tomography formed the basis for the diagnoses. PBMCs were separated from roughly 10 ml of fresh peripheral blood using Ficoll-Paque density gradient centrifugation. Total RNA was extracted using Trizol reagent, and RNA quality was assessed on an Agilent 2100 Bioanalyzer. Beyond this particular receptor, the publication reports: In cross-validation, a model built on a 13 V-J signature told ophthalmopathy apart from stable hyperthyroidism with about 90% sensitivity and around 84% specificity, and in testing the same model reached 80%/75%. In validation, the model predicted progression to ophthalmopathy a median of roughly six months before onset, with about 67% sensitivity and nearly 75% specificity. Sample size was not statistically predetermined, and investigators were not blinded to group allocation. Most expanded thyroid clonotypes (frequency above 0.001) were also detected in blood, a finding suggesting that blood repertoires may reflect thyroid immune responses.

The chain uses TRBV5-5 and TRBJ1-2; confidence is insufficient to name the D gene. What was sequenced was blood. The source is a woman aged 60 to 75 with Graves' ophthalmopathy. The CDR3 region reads CASSLGTRYGYTF. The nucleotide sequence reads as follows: TGTGCCAGCAGCTTGGGGACGCGCTATGGCTACACCTTC.